This T cell receptor (beta chain) stems from a study of T-cell reconstitution after alpha-beta-depleted transplantation in children (dated by TCRdb to about 2016). Regarding the study in general: Using TCR repertoire profiling, the study followed T-cell immune reconstitution in a quantitative way in children after TCRalphabeta/CD19-depleted allogeneic hematopoietic cell transplantation.

What the authors observed across the whole study: In some patients, high TCRbeta diversity at day 60 was attributed to recipient T cells and intrathymic progenitors that had survived conditioning. The apparently early recovery of alphabetaT-cell counts about two months after transplant reportedly depended on only several hundred rapidly expanded clones that came from non-depleted graft cells. The frequencies of hyperexpanded clones fell over the following months, and after one year, T-cell counts and TCRbeta diversity were mostly attributed to newly produced T cells.

The meaning of the sample's time point label: day 60 (about 2 months) after transplantation. The sample's treatment or condition, from its label and the paper: allogeneic hematopoietic cell transplantation with graft depleted of TCRalphabeta T cells and CD19 B cells. The transplant recipients were children given TCRalphabeta/CD19-depleted allogeneic hematopoietic cell grafts. This clonotype was seen many times. The specificity of this receptor is unknown. No clone much larger than this one lies a single base away; base qualities are absent. The protocol used for the library was PCR. Sequencing was performed on an Illumina HiSeq 2500. To normalize quantification of the TCRbeta repertoire, the TCR libraries were built with molecular barcoding that relied on unique molecular identifiers. The public reads were run again by TCRdb, first through fastp at Q25 and then through MiXCR, and only productive beta chains were kept. Duplicate CDR3 protein sequences are folded into a single record with the most common DNA and genes. A total of about 7,700 distinct CDR3 sequences appear in this sample, more than 9.5% of them only once. Of the sample, over 40% is held by the ten largest clones.

The sequencing used PBMCs, mostly from graft donor cells, collected 60 days after TCRalphabeta/CD19-depleted stem cell transplant. This sequence was found in a patient aged 2-15 years who had a stem cell transplant for inherited bone marrow failure, so the T cells may come from the graft donor.

Here is the DNA: TGTGCCAGCAGTTACTCAAGGTCCCGGAACTCTGGAAACACCATATATTTT. It translates as CASSYSRSRNSGNTIYF. The chain is encoded by TRBV6-5 joined to TRBJ1-3; no D gene call is confident. V sheds 0 bases and J sheds 0 bases, leaving 12 bases between their ends. CDR3 length: 17 amino acids, cysteine to phenylalanine. The CDR3 DNA has 51 bases and is translated from base 1. As encoded in the germline V gene, CDR1 is MNHEY while CDR2 is SVGAGI.